A selection of T cell receptor beta chains follows, all from one sample in a study of persistence of HIV-infected CD4 T cells. These receptors' antigens are unknown. Clones were sequenced by immunoSEQ multiplex PCR, and TCRdb holds only the in-frame ones, with some missing. The sample lists around 40,000 clones, roughly nine tenths occurring once. The sample here was CD4+ T cells sorted from PBMCs after approximately 20-hour stimulation, taken from a patient who received antiretroviral therapy. These receptor sequences come from an adult woman with HIV who was CMV-seropositive. Both conserved end residues are part of each CDR3. D genes are given only for firm matches. Clone size is stated in some rows and not others, as once, few, many or a class when expanded.

D	V	J	size	CDR3	DNA
.	TRBV7-9	TRBJ1-1	.	CASSFEGGTEAFF	TGTGCCAGCAGCTTCGAGGGAGGGACTGAAGCTTTCTTT
.	TRBV18	TRBJ2-7	.	CASSPPGGYEQYF	TGTGCCAGCTCACCACCCGGAGGCTACGAGCAGTACTTC
.	TRBV5-6	TRBJ1-6	.	CASSLAYGVGSPLHF	TGTGCCAGCAGCTTGGCCTACGGGGTAGGTTCACCCCTCCACTTT
.	TRBV18	TRBJ1-1	.	CASSPTRVINTEAFF	TGTGCCAGCTCACCCACCAGGGTAATAAATACTGAAGCTTTCTTT
.	TRBV19	TRBJ2-1	once	CASSIGAATYNEQFF	TGTGCCAGTAGTATAGGGGCAGCCACCTACAATGAGCAGTTCTTC
.	TRBV7-2	TRBJ1-1	few	CASSLPRGMNTEAFF	TGTGCCAGCAGCTTACCCCGGGGGATGAACACTGAAGCTTTCTTT
TRBD1	TRBV10-2	TRBJ1-3	.	CASRGWTGKTGNTIYF	TGCGCCAGCCGAGGATGGACAGGAAAAACTGGAAACACCATATATTTT
TRBD2	TRBV27	TRBJ2-2	.	CASSLFPILGGGGELFF	TGTGCCAGCAGTTTATTCCCTATATTGGGCGGGGGAGGGGAGCTGTTTTTT
.	TRBV11-3	TRBJ2-1	.	CASSLGGGGNNEQFF	TGTGCCAGCAGCTTAGGAGGGGGGGGCAACAATGAGCAGTTCTTC
.	TRBV5-8	TRBJ2-7	.	CASSLEGGTYEQYF	TGTGCCAGCAGCTTGGAAGGGGGAACTTACGAGCAGTACTTC
.	TRBV12-3/TRBV12-4	TRBJ1-2	.	CASSLEARYGYTF	TGTGCCAGCAGTTTAGAGGCCCGCTATGGCTACACCTTC
.	TRBV18	TRBJ1-3	.	CASSPRLERYQGNTIYF	TGTGCCAGCTCACCACGCCTCGAGAGGTACCAAGGAAACACCATATATTTT
TRBD1	TRBV19	TRBJ1-5	.	CASSIYDRDQPQHF	TGTGCCAGTAGTATTTATGACAGGGATCAGCCCCAGCATTTT